These 10 T cell receptor beta chains were all obtained from the same sample, sequenced in a study of CD8 T cells in Susac syndrome (dated by TCRdb to the late 2010s). The receptor library was made with the immunoSEQ multiplex PCR assay. RNA was extracted using the RNeasy kit, and about 0.45 to 1 ug of the RNA was reverse transcribed with random hexamers. Starting from the raw public reads, TCRdb applied fastp trimming at Q25, assembled clones with MiXCR and retained in-frame beta chains. Duplicate CDR3 protein sequences are folded into a single record with the most common DNA and genes. The sample records about 200,000 distinct CDR3 sequences, 90% to 95% of which are singletons. Around 0.079% of the sample belongs to the ten largest clones. The sample was CD4+ T cells from PBMCs. The source is a human donor with Susac syndrome.

The rearrangement joins TRBV28 to TRBJ2-7, with D possibly being TRBD1 (6 bases). Trimming took off 7 bases at V and 6 bases at J, with 19 bases between the two ends. Germline V gene sequence: CDR1 MDHEN, CDR2 SYDVKM. The CDR3 spans 14 residues. The CDR3 DNA sequence: TGTGCCAGCACCAGGACAGTCTTGTTCAGCGAGCAGTACTTC. Translated: CASTRTVLFSEQYF.

This chain uses TRBV24-1 with TRBJ2-3, with no clear D. CDR1 and CDR2 (germline): KGHDR, SFDVKD. The V end lost 6 bases, the J end lost 0 bases, and 9 bases lay between the germline ends. CDR3 length: 14 amino acids. CDR3 sequence: CATSTSSSTDTQYF. In DNA form, the CDR3 reads TGTGCCACCAGTACGAGTTCTAGCACAGATACGCAGTATTTT.

The chain carries TRBV20-1 and TRBJ2-5; TRBD2 might be the D (7 bases). Trimming removed 1 base from V and 3 bases from J, with 21 bases in between. Germline CDR1 DFQATT, CDR2 SNEGSKA (reference sequence). The CDR3 runs to 17 residues. The CDR3 is CSARVGSTGGSEETQYF. CDR3 DNA sequence: TGCAGTGCTAGAGTGGGGTCGACGGGGGGCTCAGAAGAGACCCAGTACTTC.

The gene calls are TRBV5-8 and TRBJ2-1, with 12 nucleotides matching TRBD2. Trimming removed 1 base from V and 10 bases from J; junction bases left unmatched: 6. The germline CDR1 and CDR2 sequences are SGHTS and YDEGEE. The CDR3 spans 15 residues. The CDR3 is CASSLFPSGRGEQFF. CDR3 nucleotides: TGTGCCAGCAGCTTGTTTCCTAGCGGGAGGGGCGAGCAGTTCTTC. Filled out from reference TRBV5-8 and TRBJ2-1, the complete variable domain reads EAGVTQSPTHLIKTRGQQATLRCSPISGHTSVYWYQQALGLGLQFLLWYDEGEERNRGNFPPRFSGRQFPNYSSELNVNALELEDSALYLCASSLFPSGRGEQFFGPGTRLTVL.

The chain carries TRBV11-2 and TRBJ1-5, with D unclear. The CDR3 has 13 amino acids. Looked up from germline, CDR1 is SGHAT and CDR2 is FQNNGV. V was clipped by 4 bases and J by 7 bases, with 11 bases between them. The CDR3 sequence: CASSSGGEQPQHF. DNA for the CDR3: TGTGCCAGCAGCTCAGGAGGAGAACAGCCCCAGCATTTT.

The V and J genes are TRBV30 and TRBJ2-1, with TRBD2 identical over 9 bases. Germline loops: CDR1 GTSNPN, CDR2 SVGIG (reference sequence). V was pared by 4 bases and J by 6 bases, with 10 bases of the junction left unmatched. The CDR3 totals 15 residues. The CDR3 nucleotides are TGTGCCTGGATGAGACGGGCGGGGGGGCGCAATGAGCAGTTCTTC. Protein sequence: CAWMRRAGGRNEQFF.

The V and J genes are TRBV20-1 and TRBJ2-1; D possibly corresponds to TRBD2 (6 bases). Trimming shortened V by 7 bases and J by 0 bases, and 7 bases separated the two germline ends. Germline V gene lookup returns CDR1 DFQATT and CDR2 SNEGSKA (reference sequence). The CDR3 is 12 residues long. CDR3 in DNA: TGCAGTGGTAGCGGCTCCTACAATGAGCAGTTCTTC. As protein: CSGSGSYNEQFF.

This chain links TRBV20-1 with TRBJ1-1, with a weak D call TRBD1 (6 bases). The CDR3 is made up of 16 amino acids. V dropped 2 bases and J dropped 1 base, with 17 bases sitting between them. Germline V gene sequence: CDR1 DFQATT, CDR2 SNEGSKA (reference sequence). The CDR3 DNA reads TGCAGTGCTAGATACCAGGGGTCGTCCGAGAACACTGAAGCTTTCTTT. It encodes CSARYQGSSENTEAFF.

The V call is TRBV5-1, the J call TRBJ2-7, with TRBD1 matching 10 bases. The CDR3 consists of 14 residues. J gave up 5 bases and V 5 bases, and 7 bases lay outside the gene matches. From germline, CDR1 is SGHRS and CDR2 YFSETQ. CDR3 sequence: CASSWGQGSHEQYF. In DNA, the CDR3 is TGCGCCAGCAGTTGGGGACAGGGGAGCCACGAGCAGTACTTC.

The table lists this clonotype with a count of one. The genes are TRBV2 and TRBJ2-1, with TRBD2 matching over 7 bases. V shed 6 bases, J shed 4 bases, and the junction held 9 bases outside the gene matches. Per germline, CDR1 SNHLY and CDR2 FYNNEI. The CDR3 runs 15 residues. The CDR3 protein is CASRRAGTLYNEQFF. The CDR3 DNA reads as TGTGCCAGCAGACGAGCGGGGACCCTTTACAATGAGCAGTTCTTC.